Listed below are T cell receptor beta chains from one sample, sequenced in a study of spatial heterogeneity in lung cancer. TCRdb recomputed calls from the 5' RACE reads with MiXCR, one row per CDR3 protein. The sample yields 8,000 to 10,000 distinct CDR3 sequences, 14% seen once. This specimen was lung tumor tissue, taken at surgery. The receptors originated from a male donor with early-stage non-small cell lung cancer. CDR3s include the opening cysteine and the closing phenylalanine or tryptophan. The order of the fields is clone size, J gene, D gene, V gene, CDR3 DNA, CDR3 protein. A D gene is named only where the DNA matches it firmly. Clone size, where shown, is once, few, many, or a class for clones that have expanded.

many	TRBJ2-3	TRBD1	TRBV5-1	TGCGCCAGCAGCTTGACAGGGGGAGATTCAGATACGCAGTATTTT	CASSLTGGDSDTQYF
medium-sized	TRBJ2-3	NA	TRBV24-1	TGTGCCACCAGTGACCCTACGCAAAACTCGGATACGCAGTATTTT	CATSDPTQNSDTQYF
NA	TRBJ2-1	NA	TRBV6-5	TGTGCCAGCCGGGCAGTCTACAATGAGCAGTTCTTC	CASRAVYNEQFF
many	TRBJ2-2	TRBD2	TRBV12-5	TGTGCTAGTGGTCCAGGGGGACTAGCGACCGGGGAGCTGTTTTTT	CASGPGGLATGELFF
medium-sized	TRBJ2-7	NA	TRBV10-3	TGTGCCATCAGTGAGTGGGACGGAGCCTACGAGCAGTACTTC	CAISEWDGAYEQYF
many	TRBJ1-2	TRBD1	TRBV30	TGTGCCTGGAGTGGGGGACAGGGTTTCCGAGGCTACACCTTC	CAWSGGQGFRGYTF
many	TRBJ2-1	TRBD2	TRBV29-1	TGCAGCGTTGAAGAACCGGCGAGCGGGGCTTCCTACAATGAGCAGTTCTTC	CSVEEPASGASYNEQFF
NA	TRBJ1-1	NA	TRBV3-1	TGTGCCAGCAGCCAAATGATTTCGGACACTGAAGCTTTCTTT	CASSQMISDTEAFF
medium-sized	TRBJ2-7	NA	TRBV7-2	TGTGCCAGCAGCTTAGGGACCCCTACTCGGAAGCAGTACTTC	CASSLGTPTRKQYF
medium-sized	TRBJ1-1	NA	TRBV5-4	TGTGCCAGCAGCTCACAGAGGAACACTGAAGCTTTCTTT	CASSSQRNTEAFF
NA	TRBJ1-5	NA	TRBV6-1	TGTGCCAGCAGTGAAAGGAGGCTTGGAGATAGCAATCAGCCCCAGCATTTT	CASSERRLGDSNQPQHF
large	TRBJ2-3	NA	TRBV2	TGTGCCAGCAGTGCAGGGGTGAGCACAGATACGCAGTATTTT	CASSAGVSTDTQYF
many	TRBJ1-1	NA	TRBV7-9	TGTGCCAGCAGCAACAGGGACATGAGGACTGAAGCTTTCTTT	CASSNRDMRTEAFF
many	TRBJ1-1	NA	TRBV2	TGTGCCAGCAGTTTCGACGGAAACACTGAAGCTTTCTTT	CASSFDGNTEAFF
NA	TRBJ1-2	NA	TRBV2	TGTGCCAGCAGCGCGCTGGACGGGGGGAATGGCTACACCTTC	CASSALDGGNGYTF
many	TRBJ2-3	TRBD1	TRBV18	TGTGCCAGCTCACCACGGACAGGGGGCCCAGATACGCAGTATTTT	CASSPRTGGPDTQYF
few	TRBJ2-3	NA	TRBV6-4	TGTGCCAGCAGTGACTCTGCAGAGAACACAGATACGCAGTATTTT	CASSDSAENTDTQYF
many	TRBJ2-7	NA	TRBV19	TGTGCCAGTACACAAGGCCCCGGCGGCGACGAGCAGTACTTC	CASTQGPGGDEQYF
many	TRBJ2-7	TRBD2	TRBV5-1	TGCGCCAGCAGCTTGCAGTCGGGGGGATACGAGCAGTACTTC	CASSLQSGGYEQYF
many	TRBJ1-1	TRBD1	TRBV5-1	TGCGCCAGCATGACAGGGGGCGCGAGCACTGAAGCTTTCTTT	CASMTGGASTEAFF
many	TRBJ1-1	TRBD1	TRBV6-5	TGTGCCAGCAGTTGGGACAGGGGGCGGGGAATGAACACTGAAGCTTTCTTT	CASSWDRGRGMNTEAFF
medium-sized	TRBJ2-7	NA	TRBV12-3/TRBV12-4	TGTGCCAGCAGTTTAATCGGCTACCCCTACGAGCAGTACTTC	CASSLIGYPYEQYF
many	TRBJ2-7	NA	TRBV7-8	TGTGCCAGCAGCCCAATCCGGGACAACTCCTACGAGCAGTACTTC	CASSPIRDNSYEQYF
many	TRBJ1-4	NA	TRBV5-1	TGCGCCAGCAGCAGAAACGAACCGGGCCGGGGAAATGAAAAACTGTTTTTT	CASSRNEPGRGNEKLFF
medium-sized	TRBJ2-7	TRBD2	TRBV28	TGTGCCAGCAGCCTACTAGCGGGGAAATACGAGCAGTACTTC	CASSLLAGKYEQYF
many	TRBJ2-7	NA	TRBV12-3/TRBV12-4	TGTGCCAGCAGTTCCTTCCGGGAACTTAAACGCGAGCAGTACTTC	CASSSFRELKREQYF
many	TRBJ2-7	TRBD2	TRBV7-2	TGTGCCAGCAGCTTAGTGGGACTAGCGTACTACGAGCAGTACTTC	CASSLVGLAYYEQYF
many	TRBJ2-7	NA	TRBV6-2/TRBV6-3	TGTGCCAGCAGTTACGGGGGCTCCTACGAGCAGTACTTC	CASSYGGSYEQYF
many	TRBJ2-1	TRBD2	TRBV27	TGTGCCAGCAGTTTATCAGGGACTAGCGGGAGTGGTGAGCAGTTCTTC	CASSLSGTSGSGEQFF
NA	TRBJ1-2	NA	TRBV29-1	TGCAGCGTTGAAGTGGGCAGCCTCTTGGAGGAAGACACCTTC	CSVEVGSLLEEDTF
many	TRBJ1-1	NA	TRBV4-2	TGTGCCAGCAGCCAAGAAACGCAGATTATTGAAGCTTTCTTT	CASSQETQIIEAFF
medium-sized	TRBJ2-6	NA	TRBV6-2/TRBV6-3	TGTGCCAGCAGTTACTCTGGGGCCAACGTCCTGACTTTC	CASSYSGANVLTF
NA	TRBJ1-6	TRBD1	TRBV4-3	TGCGCCAGCAGCCTGACGGGGACCTCAGGGGGCTCACCCCTCCACTTT	CASSLTGTSGGSPLHF
NA	TRBJ2-5	NA	TRBV29-1	TGCAGCGTCAACAGGGACGGGGAGACCCAGTACTTC	CSVNRDGETQYF
many	TRBJ2-1	TRBD2	TRBV19	TGTGCCAGTAGTATGAGGCTAGCGGGAGGGAAAGGGTACAATGAGCAGTTCTTC	CASSMRLAGGKGYNEQFF
many	TRBJ2-1	TRBD2	TRBV5-4	TGTGCCAGCAGCTTAGGAGCGGGAGGGGAAAATGAGCAGTTCTTC	CASSLGAGGENEQFF
many	TRBJ2-2	NA	TRBV6-2/TRBV6-3	TGTGCCAGCAGTCGATCTAGGGCAGACACCGGGGAGCTGTTTTTT	CASSRSRADTGELFF
many	TRBJ2-3	TRBD2	TRBV5-1	TGCGCCAGCGGTCCCGGGACTACCTACACAGATACGCAGTATTTT	CASGPGTTYTDTQYF
medium-sized	TRBJ1-2	NA	TRBV20-1	TGCAGTGCTATACACGGGCCCCAGTATGGCTACACCTTC	CSAIHGPQYGYTF
medium-sized	TRBJ2-3	NA	TRBV6-6	TGTGCCAGCAGTTACTCGACCCGTAGCGGAACGACCACAGATACGCAGTATTTT	CASSYSTRSGTTTDTQYF
medium-sized	TRBJ2-7	NA	TRBV5-1	TGCGCCAGCAGCATGTCAGGGACGCTGAACGAGCAGTACTTC	CASSMSGTLNEQYF
NA	TRBJ2-1	TRBD1	TRBV6-5	TGTGCCAGCAAGAGCAACAGGGGGCGATCCTACAATGAGCAGTTCTTC	CASKSNRGRSYNEQFF
many	TRBJ2-7	TRBD2	TRBV29-1	TGCAGCGTTGATAAAGCGGGGCCTCCCTCCTACGAGCAGTACTTC	CSVDKAGPPSYEQYF
medium-sized	TRBJ2-6	NA	TRBV10-3	TGTGCCATCAGTGAGAGCGCCGGGGCCAACGTCCTGACTTTC	CAISESAGANVLTF
NA	TRBJ1-1	NA	TRBV6-5	TGTGCCACCCAGGGACGGATGAACACTGAAGCTTTCTTT	CATQGRMNTEAFF
NA	TRBJ1-6	NA	TRBV5-6	TGTGCCAGCAGCATTGGGGGGAGTAATTCACCCCTCCACTTT	CASSIGGSNSPLHF
many	TRBJ2-7	TRBD1	TRBV3-1	TGTGCCAGCAGCCAACCCTGGACAGGGGCGAAGTACTTC	CASSQPWTGAKYF
many	TRBJ2-4	TRBD1	TRBV5-6	TGTGCCAGCAGCTTGGTGGGACAGGGGTCCAAAAACATTCAGTACTTC	CASSLVGQGSKNIQYF
many	TRBJ2-3	NA	TRBV7-8	TGTGCCAGCAGCAAAAGCACAGATACGCAGTATTTT	CASSKSTDTQYF
few	TRBJ2-3	TRBD1	TRBV20-1	TGCAGTGCTAGAGATCGGGACAGGGAGGGCACAGATACGCAGTATTTT	CSARDRDREGTDTQYF